Each of the 29 T cell receptor beta chains below was sequenced from the same sample in a study of OX40 agonist ivuxolimab in advanced cancers. The protocol was immunoSEQ multiplex PCR, while the TCRdb copy is restricted to in-frame clones and leaves out a portion. This table holds around 50,000 clones, nearly 90% found once. The sample consisted of CD4+ or CD8+ T cells sorted from blood, taken in a trial of the OX40 agonist ivuxolimab. These receptors came from an adult with an advanced solid tumor such as melanoma, head and neck, liver or kidney cancer.

J is TRBJ2-3 and V is TRBV2, with 10 positions matching TRBD1. V was clipped by 5 bases and J by 6 bases; unmatched bases: 14. The germline CDR1 and CDR2 sequences are SNHLY and FYNNEI. The CDR3 runs 17 residues. The CDR3 sequence: CASSIQSRTGGWDTQYF. CDR3 DNA: TGTGCCAGCAGTATCCAATCAAGGACAGGGGGTTGGGATACGCAGTATTTT.

This chain links TRBV5-5 with TRBJ2-7; D is uncertain. V was shortened by 0 bases and J by 3 bases, with 7 bases between the two germline ends. The germline V gene has CDR1 SGHKS and CDR2 YYEKEE (reference sequence). The CDR3 totals 13 residues. Here the CDR3 reads CASSLGRNYEQYF. DNA for the CDR3: TGTGCCAGCAGCTTGGGACGAAACTACGAGCAGTACTTC. The full variable domain, in which reference TRBV5-5 and TRBJ2-7 provide the parts outside the CDR3, is DAGVTQSPTHLIKTRGQQVTLRCSPISGHKSVSWYQQVLGQGPQFIFQYYEKEERGRGNFPDRFSARQFPNYSSELNVNALLLGDSALYLCASSLGRNYEQYFGPGTRLTVT.

This clone was observed once. The chain recombines TRBV7-9 with TRBJ2-1; 16 bases fit TRBD2. Trimming took 1 base from V and 6 from J; bases not matched to a gene: 3. Germline V gene data show CDR1 as SEHNR and CDR2 as FQNEAQ (reference sequence). The CDR3 is 17 residues long. CDR3 amino acids: CASSLEGTSGRANEQFF. The CDR3 DNA is TGTGCCAGCAGCTTAGAGGGGACTAGCGGGAGGGCCAATGAGCAGTTCTTC.

V is TRBV10-3 and J is TRBJ2-1; D gene uncertain. The V end lost 9 bases, the J end lost 9 bases, and 18 bases lay between the germline ends. The CDR3 contains 13 residues. Germline lookup yields CDR1 ENHRY and CDR2 SYGVKD. The CDR3, as DNA: TGTGCCATGGGGAAACTAAACAAGGGTGAGCAGTTCTTC. This translates into CAMGKLNKGEQFF.

The rearrangement uses TRBV19 and TRBJ1-1, with a weak D call TRBD1 (5 bases). Trimming took off 5 bases at V and 4 bases at J, with 14 bases between the two ends. The CDR3 has 14 amino acids. CDR1 and CDR2 from the germline V gene are LNHDA and SQIVND (reference sequence). CDR3 bases: TGTGCCAGTAGTGTTTCGGGGAGGGGCACTGAAGCTTTCTTT. Protein sequence: CASSVSGRGTEAFF. The full variable domain, in which reference TRBV19 and TRBJ1-1 provide the parts outside the CDR3, is DGGITQSPKYLFRKEGQNVTLSCEQNLNHDAMYWYRQDPGQGLRLIYYSQIVNDFQKGDIAEGYSVSREKKESFPLTVTSAQKNPTAFYLCASSVSGRGTEAFFGQGTRLTVV.

J is TRBJ2-2 and V is TRBV19; TRBD1 matches 10 bases. The CDR3 sequence is 16 residues long. Germline V gives CDR1 LNHDA, CDR2 SQIVND (reference sequence). J gave up 6 bases and V 4 bases, and 8 bases lay outside the gene matches. CDR3 DNA: TGTGCCAGTAGTACCCGACGGGACAGGGGTCCCGGGGAGCTGTTTTTT. It translates to CASSTRRDRGPGELFF.

The rearrangement links TRBV10-1 to TRBJ2-3; D might be TRBD1 (5 bases). V gave up 6 bases and J gave up 3 bases, with 10 bases separating them. This CDR3 contains 13 residues. The germline CDR1 and CDR2 sequences are WNHNN and SYGVQD (reference sequence). The CDR3 sequence is CASRMGQTDTQYF. In nucleotides, the CDR3 is TGCGCCAGCAGGATGGGGCAAACAGATACGCAGTATTTT.

This chain connects TRBV5-1 to TRBJ2-1, with D unresolved. V lost 1 base and J 10 bases, leaving 15 bases between the germline ends. CDR1 and CDR2 (germline): SGHRS, YFSETQ. The CDR3 has 14 residues. The CDR3 region is CASSLTSTLREQFF. The CDR3 DNA sequence: TGCGCCAGCAGCTTGACTTCAACCCTAAGGGAGCAGTTCTTC.

The gene calls are TRBV5-4 and TRBJ2-3; 11 bases are shared with TRBD2. V shed 2 bases, J shed 7 bases, and the junction held 9 bases outside the gene matches. Germline-derived CDR1 and CDR2 are SGHNT and YYREEE (reference sequence). The CDR3 spans 16 residues. The CDR3 here is CASSFTSGGLVYTQYF. The CDR3 nucleotides are TGTGCCAGCAGCTTTACTAGCGGGGGCCTAGTTTATACGCAGTATTTT.

This chain joins TRBV10-3 and TRBJ2-7, with TRBD1 as a possible D gene (6 bases). The ends were cut back, 5 bases at V and 7 bases at J, with 12 bases in the middle. Germline values: CDR1 ENHRY, CDR2 SYGVKD. CDR3 length: 12 amino acids. CDR3 loop: CAISSGQGEQYF. The DNA for the CDR3 is TGTGCCATCAGTTCGGGACAAGGGGAGCAGTACTTC.

This chain links TRBV18 with TRBJ2-5; perhaps TRBD2 as D (6 bases). The CDR3 totals 15 residues. Germline CDR1 and CDR2: KGHSH and LQKENI. Trimming shortened V by 0 bases and J by 5 bases, and 13 bases separated the two germline ends. The DNA for the CDR3 is TGTGCCAGCTCACCACCTCTAGGAGGGAGGGAGACCCAGTACTTC. Translating gives CASSPPLGGRETQYF.

The chain uses TRBV28 and TRBJ1-6, with 8 bases identical to TRBD1. The CDR3 length is 15 residues. The germline V gene has CDR1 MDHEN and CDR2 SYDVKM. The junction had 5 bases not matched to a gene; V was cut back by 4 bases and J by 6 bases. This chain's CDR3 is CASSSDRVSNSPLHF. CDR3 in DNA: TGTGCCAGCAGTTCGGACAGGGTCTCTAATTCACCCCTCCACTTT.

This chain connects TRBV28 to TRBJ2-1; TRBD2 matches 11 bases. The CDR3 length is 16 residues. J was trimmed by 1 base and V by 6 bases; bases with no gene match: 5. CDR1 is MDHEN, CDR2 SYDVKM, per germline. CDR3 loop: CASRMTSGKSYNEQFF. CDR3 bases: TGTGCCAGCAGGATGACTAGCGGGAAATCCTACAATGAGCAGTTCTTC.

The chain joins TRBV25-1 to TRBJ1-2, with D uncertain. The CDR3 covers 11 residues. In germline, CDR1 is MGHDK, CDR2 SYGVNS. The V end was cut by 4 bases, the J end by 8 bases, with 8 bases between. The CDR3 DNA is TGTGCCAGCAGTGGGCTGAGGGGCTACACCTTC. Protein sequence: CASSGLRGYTF.

The V gene is TRBV6-4, the J gene TRBJ1-5, with a possible D match to TRBD1 (6 bases). Germline values: CDR1 MRHNA, CDR2 SNTAGT. This CDR3 comprises 16 residues. Trimming took 4 bases from V and 3 from J, leaving 16 bases between them. The CDR3 DNA reads as TGTGCCAGCAGTGCCAAACAGGGAATGGCCAATCAGCCCCAGCATTTT. Residues: CASSAKQGMANQPQHF.

The chain links TRBV28 to TRBJ1-2; 7 bases fit TRBD1. The germline CDR1 and CDR2 sequences are MDHEN and SYDVKM. The CDR3 extends over 13 amino acids. V lost 6 bases to trimming and J lost 8 bases; unmatched junction nucleotides: 9. The CDR3 loop is CASSSPQGGGYTF. The CDR3 DNA is TGTGCCAGCAGCAGTCCTCAGGGGGGCGGCTACACCTTC.

This clone has only one observation. Written as DNA, the CDR3 is TGTGCCAGTAGCCCGGGACGGATAAGCACAGATACGCAGTATTTT. This sequence encodes CASSPGRISTDTQYF. The rearrangement uses TRBV19 and TRBJ2-3; D may correspond to TRBD1 or TRBD2 (5 bases each). The germline CDR1 and CDR2 sequences are LNHDA and SQIVND (reference sequence). V dropped 6 bases and J dropped 0 bases, with 13 bases sitting between them. This CDR3 is built from 15 residues.

V usage is TRBV19 and J usage is TRBJ1-6, with 9 nucleotides matching TRBD1. V shed 5 bases, J shed 7 bases, and the junction held 6 bases outside the gene matches. Germline V gene sequence: CDR1 LNHDA, CDR2 SQIVND (reference sequence). The CDR3 is 15 amino acids. CDR3 in DNA: TGTGCCAGTAGTTCCCGACAGGGGGGCAATTCACCCCTCCACTTT. Translation gives CASSSRQGGNSPLHF.

The chain uses TRBV28 and TRBJ1-6; no clear D. This CDR3 contains 12 residues. Germline CDR1 is MDHEN and CDR2 is SYDVKM. V was clipped by 5 bases and J by 17 bases, with 16 bases between them. Here the CDR3 reads CASSTGPNPIHF. CDR3 sequence (DNA): TGTGCCAGCAGTACGGGCCCTAACCCTATCCACTTT.

This clone was seen a few times. The chain joins TRBV15 to TRBJ1-4, with unresolved D. Trimming took 1 base from V and 4 from J, leaving 10 bases between them. This CDR3 has 15 residues. Germline assignment: CDR1 LNHNV and CDR2 YYDKDF (reference sequence). CDR3 in amino acids: CATSRAERDNEKLFF. The CDR3 DNA reads as TGTGCCACCAGCAGAGCCGAAAGGGATAATGAAAAACTGTTTTTT.

This chain uses TRBV6-6 with TRBJ2-7; D uncertain. Germline V lookup: CDR1 MNHNY, CDR2 SVGAGI (reference sequence). Trimming left V 5 bases short and J 2 bases short, with 7 bases between. The CDR3 extends over 12 amino acids. CDR3 loop: CASSPTPYEQYF. As DNA, the CDR3 is TGTGCCAGCAGTCCCACCCCCTACGAGCAGTACTTC.

This sequence joins TRBV9 and TRBJ1-3; tentative D call: TRBD1 (5 bases). V was cut by 0 bases and J by 4 bases, with 5 bases left in between. This CDR3 is built from 13 residues. Germline CDR1 reads SGDLS; CDR2 reads YYNGEE. The CDR3 spells CASSVGGGNTIYF. The CDR3 DNA is TGTGCCAGCAGCGTAGGGGGGGGAAACACCATATATTTT.

The sample holds one count of this clone. V usage is TRBV4-1 and J usage is TRBJ2-1; possible D gene TRBD2, 6 bases. CDR1 is MGHRA and CDR2 is YSYEKL in the germline V gene. V was cut by 1 base and J by 0 bases, with 13 bases left in between. This CDR3 spans 17 amino acids. This CDR3 is CASSQGGGVGSYNEQFF. CDR3 bases: TGCGCCAGCAGCCAAGGGGGCGGGGTAGGCTCCTACAATGAGCAGTTCTTC.

V and J are TRBV27 and TRBJ2-4, with 7 bases that match TRBD1. The V gene's germline CDR1 is MNHEY and CDR2 SMNVEV (reference sequence). V lost 3 bases, J lost 15 bases, and 14 bases stayed unmatched. The CDR3 has 14 residues. This chain's CDR3 is CASSLVPLTGLGYF. The CDR3, as DNA: TGTGCCAGCAGTTTGGTACCGCTGACAGGGTTGGGGTACTTC.

The J gene is TRBJ2-1, the V gene TRBV10-2, with 7 bases fitting TRBD2. With V trimmed by 9 bases and J by 5 bases, 10 bases remained unmatched. The CDR3 sequence is 14 residues long. Germline CDR1 is WSHSY and CDR2 is SAAADI. This chain's CDR3 is CASKLFAGDNEQFF. Written as DNA, the CDR3 is TGCGCCAGTAAACTCTTCGCGGGGGACAATGAGCAGTTCTTC.

The chain joins TRBV25-1 to TRBJ2-2; a possible D gene is TRBD1 (5 bases). V lost 4 bases, J lost 6 bases, and 9 bases lay in between. Germline CDR1 MGHDK, CDR2 SYGVNS. The length of the CDR3 is 13 residues. CDR3 bases: TGTGCCAGCAGTGTCAAGGGGTCCGGGGAGCTGTTTTTT. Its translation is CASSVKGSGELFF. Complete variable domain (other parts from reference TRBV25-1 and TRBJ2-2): EADIYQTPRYLVIGTGKKITLECSQTMGHDKMYWYQQDPGMELHLIHYSYGVNSTEKGDLSSESTVSRIRTEHFPLTLESARPSHTSQYLCASSVKGSGELFFGEGSRLTVL.

This rearrangement joins TRBV7-3 to TRBJ1-2; D is undetermined. This CDR3 is 13 amino acids long. V was cut by 4 bases and J by 5 bases, with 11 bases left in between. Looked up from germline, CDR1 is SGHTA and CDR2 is FQGTGA. CDR3 DNA sequence: TGTGCCAGCAGCTCGCCCGGCGGTTATGGCTACACCTTC. It codes for CASSSPGGYGYTF.

The V gene is TRBV18, the J gene TRBJ2-2; 10 bases are shared with TRBD1. The CDR3 has 16 amino acids. Germline V gene data show CDR1 as KGHSH and CDR2 as LQKENI. With 4 bases clipped from V and 7 bases from J, the junction kept 9 bases outside the gene matches. CDR3 coding DNA: TGTGCCAGCTCACAGCGGGACAGGGGAACCGGCGGGGAGCTGTTTTTT. It is translated as CASSQRDRGTGGELFF.

This clone appeared a single time. J is TRBJ2-6 and V is TRBV5-1; D not resolved. CDR3 length: 15 residues. The germline V gene has CDR1 SGHRS and CDR2 YFSETQ. The ends were cut back, 3 bases at V and 0 bases at J, with 7 bases in the middle. This chain's CDR3 is CASSYGISGANVLTF. For the CDR3, the DNA is TGCGCCAGCAGCTACGGCATCTCTGGGGCCAACGTCCTGACTTTC.